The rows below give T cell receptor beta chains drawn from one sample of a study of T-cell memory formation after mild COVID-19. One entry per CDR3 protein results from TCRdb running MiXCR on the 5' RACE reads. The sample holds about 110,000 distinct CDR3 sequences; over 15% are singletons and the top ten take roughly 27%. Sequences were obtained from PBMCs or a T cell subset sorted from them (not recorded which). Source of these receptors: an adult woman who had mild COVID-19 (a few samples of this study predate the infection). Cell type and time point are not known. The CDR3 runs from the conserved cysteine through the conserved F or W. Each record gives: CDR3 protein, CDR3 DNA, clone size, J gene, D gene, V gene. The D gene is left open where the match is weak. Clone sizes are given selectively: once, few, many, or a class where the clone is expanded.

CDR3: CATSSGRRGEGFWDEQFF; DNA: TGTGCCACCAGCAGTGGGAGGCGGGGGGAGGGCTTTTGGGATGAGCAGTTCTTC; size: NA; J: TRBJ2-1; D: TRBD2; V: TRBV15
CDR3: CASSAPIAGGPGEQFF; DNA: TGTGCCAGCAGCGCACCGATAGCGGGGGGGCCAGGTGAGCAGTTCTTC; size: few; J: TRBJ2-1; D: TRBD2; V: TRBV9
CDR3: CASSGGEGGQYF; DNA: TGTGCCAGTAGTGGGGGGGAAGGAGGGCAGTACTTC; size: NA; J: TRBJ2-7; D: TRBD2; V: TRBV19
CDR3: CASSFGTGYGYTF; DNA: TGTGCCAGCAGTTTCGGGACTGGCTATGGCTACACCTTC; size: few; J: TRBJ1-2; D: NA; V: TRBV27
CDR3: CSARESGAGSNYGYTF; DNA: TGCAGTGCTAGAGAGTCTGGGGCAGGGTCTAACTATGGCTACACCTTC; size: NA; J: TRBJ1-2; D: NA; V: TRBV20-1
CDR3: CSVQLAGPYEQYF; DNA: TGCAGCGTTCAACTAGCGGGGCCCTACGAGCAGTACTTC; size: NA; J: TRBJ2-7; D: TRBD2; V: TRBV29-1
CDR3: CASSYSRLAGGDTQYF; DNA: TGTGCCAGCAGTTACAGTCGACTAGCGGGGGGAGATACGCAGTATTTT; size: NA; J: TRBJ2-3; D: TRBD2; V: TRBV6-2/TRBV6-3
CDR3: CSSLKVDNSPLHF; DNA: TGCAGTTCTCTCAAAGTGGACAATTCACCCCTCCACTTT; size: NA; J: TRBJ1-6; D: NA; V: TRBV20-1
CDR3: CASSVTGELFF; DNA: TGTGCCAGCTCCGTAACCGGGGAGCTGTTTTTT; size: few; J: TRBJ2-2; D: NA; V: TRBV12-3/TRBV12-4
CDR3: CASSLEGQGPNEQFF; DNA: TGCGCCAGCAGCTTGGAGGGACAGGGGCCCAATGAGCAGTTCTTC; size: NA; J: TRBJ2-1; D: TRBD1; V: TRBV5-1
CDR3: CATTSGRAQDEQFF; DNA: TGTGCCACCACCAGCGGGAGGGCCCAGGATGAGCAGTTCTTC; size: few; J: TRBJ2-1; D: TRBD2; V: TRBV24-1
CDR3: CASSLSAGGGQPQHF; DNA: TGTGCCAGCAGTTTATCTGCGGGGGGCGGGCAGCCCCAGCATTTT; size: few; J: TRBJ1-5; D: NA; V: TRBV27
CDR3: CASSQVTDLTDTQYF; DNA: TGCGCCAGCAGCCAAGTAACGGACCTTACAGATACGCAGTATTTT; size: few; J: TRBJ2-3; D: NA; V: TRBV4-1
CDR3: CASTESSYEQYF; DNA: TGTGCCAGTACAGAGAGCTCCTACGAGCAGTACTTC; size: NA; J: TRBJ2-7; D: NA; V: TRBV2
CDR3: CASSPGGQMAFF; DNA: TGTGCCAGCAGTCCAGGGGGGCAGATGGCTTTCTTT; size: NA; J: TRBJ1-1; D: TRBD1; V: TRBV12-3/TRBV12-4
CDR3: CSARDRPVQETQYF; DNA: TGCAGTGCTAGAGATCGGCCCGTCCAAGAGACCCAGTACTTC; size: NA; J: TRBJ2-5; D: NA; V: TRBV20-1
CDR3: CASSEPPDYEQYF; DNA: TGTGCCAGCAGTGAACCCCCGGACTACGAGCAGTACTTC; size: NA; J: TRBJ2-7; D: NA; V: TRBV2
CDR3: CASSLATGSDQPQHF; DNA: TGTGCCAGCAGCTTAGCCACAGGGTCGGATCAGCCCCAGCATTTT; size: few; J: TRBJ1-5; D: NA; V: TRBV7-2
CDR3: CASSYAAQETQYF; DNA: TGTGCCAGCAGTTACGCGGCGCAAGAGACCCAGTACTTC; size: NA; J: TRBJ2-5; D: NA; V: TRBV6-5
CDR3: CASSVGGSDEQYF; DNA: TGTGCCAGCAGCGTGGGGGGCAGCGACGAGCAGTACTTC; size: many; J: TRBJ2-7; D: NA; V: TRBV9
CDR3: CSGRTSESTDTQYF; DNA: TGCAGTGGAAGGACTAGCGAAAGCACAGATACGCAGTATTTT; size: few; J: TRBJ2-3; D: TRBD2; V: TRBV20-1
CDR3: CSAQAYERSYEQYF; DNA: TGCAGTGCTCAGGCCTACGAAAGGTCCTACGAGCAGTACTTC; size: few; J: TRBJ2-7; D: NA; V: TRBV20-1
CDR3: CSARSITSEQFF; DNA: TGCAGTGCCAGATCAATAACATCCGAGCAGTTCTTC; size: NA; J: TRBJ2-1; D: NA; V: TRBV20-1